The T cell receptor (beta chain) under discussion was sequenced for a study of spatial heterogeneity in lung cancer. The overall study: Donors were 55 to 75 untreated early-stage non-small cell lung cancer patients. More than nine raw reads, on average, carried each unique TCR and UMI combination.

Single TCR cDNA molecules each had their own unique molecular identifier. TCRdb re-derived calls from the 5' RACE reads in MiXCR, one entry per CDR3 protein. Of approximately 70,000 distinct CDR3 sequences in the sample, roughly 8.9% were seen once. General study points: Tumor TCRs that were ubiquitous and expanded showed up in blood more at resection than follow-up.

V shed 0 bases and J 8 bases; nucleotides not matched to a gene: 15. The CDR3 has 18 residues. Germline V gene sequence: CDR1 DFQATT, CDR2 SNEGSKA (reference sequence). Time point indicated: blood at routine non-recurrence follow-up after resection. This clonotype was detected only a few times. Its antigen is not known. The sample in question was PBMCs, obtained at follow-up. V is TRBV20-1 and J is TRBJ2-1; 11 bases line up with TRBD2. The sequence was collected from a female donor with early-stage non-small cell lung cancer. The CDR3 loop reads CSARDRNSGRARMDEQFF. The DNA for the CDR3 is TGCAGTGCTAGAGATCGAAATAGCGGGAGGGCCAGGATGGATGAGCAGTTCTTC.